This T cell receptor beta chain was retrieved from a study of blood T cells in healthy people across ages (dated by TCRdb to between 2014 and 2017). Background for the entire study: In model experiments, template switching captured about one uniquely barcoded TCR beta cDNA molecule for every two T cells. The study measured age-related changes in TCR beta repertoire diversity using deep sequencing normalized with unique cDNA molecular identifiers. Four age groups were formed from the donors: young (average 16 years), middle-aged (around 41), aged (62) and long-lived (roughly 81). Using the same blood draw, the study looked at two additional independent replicas of 1 million unique cDNA reads for two donors, one aged 18 to 30 and the other aged 80 or older. Results and caveats for the whole study, not just this receptor: As age increased, observed TCR beta diversity per million T cells dropped in a roughly linear way, and a significant reduction was already evident by age about 40. Observed TCR beta diversity correlated strongly with the percentage of naive T cells measured by flow cytometry. Bulk unsorted PBMC profiling prevented conclusive comparison of naive and antigen-experienced compartments. Compared with the aged group, the long-lived group had more naive CD4+ T cells, fewer expanded clones and increased TCR diversity, suggesting age selection. Because donor CMV infection status was unknown, age-related changes in expanded clonotypes were potentially confounded. Total diversity estimates from one million sequenced T cells were considered lower bounds and underestimates.

Systemically healthy Caucasian individuals from Russia, approximately 39 in total and aged about 6 to 90 years, were included as donors. Each donor gave approximately 9.3 milliliters of peripheral blood, collected into EDTA-treated Vacutainer tubes. PBMCs were isolated by Ficoll-Paque density-gradient centrifugation, with at least 6 million obtained per sample. Trizol reagent was used to extract total RNA from the PBMCs, yielding at least 5 micrograms per sample. The percentages of naive CD45RAhigh/CD27high T cells were determined by flow cytometry on a PBMC aliquot from every donor. The library was generated by 5' RACE. Sequencing was performed on an Illumina HiSeq 2500. The second PCR ran for about 6 to 12 cycles and used a J-beta primer mix along with a sample-barcoded 5' primer. A unique molecular identifier was introduced onto each TCR beta cDNA molecule by a template-switch 5' adaptor carrying 12 random nucleotides. Each sample yielded at least 2.5 million CDR3-containing paired-end reads. All of the RNA was converted into first-strand cDNA using the Mint cDNA synthesis kit, with a TRBC-specific oligonucleotide serving as the primer. All cDNA was treated with uracil-DNA glycosylase and then went through a first 18-cycle PCR with the universal primers M1SS and BC2_uni_R. The study's own analysis went as follows. For normalization, 1 million high-quality reads were randomly selected from each sample, with every read carrying a distinct molecular identifier. Reads with shared molecular identifiers were discarded instead of being binned into consensus sequences. MiTCR, set to a Q25 quality threshold and the strictest error-elimination algorithm, was used for CDR3 identification, clonotype clustering and error correction. A nonparametric unseen species model using Euler transformation provided a lower-bound estimate of total TCR beta diversity. TCRdb cleaned the public reads at Q25 with fastp, built clones with MiXCR and kept in-frame beta chains. CDR3 protein duplicates are merged, each entry listing the most common genes and DNA. V and J calls and clone size were set by TCRdb, not the authors. Across this sample there are around 800,000 distinct CDR3 sequences, with roughly 25% seen only once. The top ten clonotypes cover about 3% of the sample.

Many counts were recorded for this clonotype. Its binding antigen is unknown. Nothing much larger sits one base from this clone, and base qualities are not available. A further study also used this sample, focusing on T cells of mothers and their children. The second publication reports: Nine systemically healthy Caucasian individuals served as donors, namely three mothers together with their six children. cDNA synthesis used all of the extracted RNA, with approximately 1.4 ug of RNA in each 15 ul reaction. In the second PCR, the M1S primer introduced both the sample barcodes and 2-4 random nucleotides. Over 9 million TCR beta CDR3 reads were obtained for each mother, and around 3 million reads were obtained for each child. In both related and unrelated pairs, thymic selection shapes the output of TCR recombination in a similar way, with inherited differences having only a minor effect. Normalized repertoire overlap was always found to be slightly, but never significantly, higher in related mother-child pairs than in unrelated mother-child pairs. Persistent microchimeric T cell clones were not detected, at a sensitivity of around 95 clones per million clonotypes. To look for features that set related mother-child pairs apart from unrelated individuals, the researchers ran deep NGS to compare the TCR beta repertoires of mothers and children. On average, the children were around 11 +/- 4 years old, while the mothers were approximately 40 +/- 4 years old. After adapters were ligated using NEBNext reagents, the libraries underwent 100+100 nt paired-end sequencing on an Illumina HiSeq 2000. To avoid cross-contamination, the mother libraries and the child libraries were prepared a month apart and sequenced in separate runs. Between about 500,000 and 2,300,000 distinct TCR beta clonotypes were identified per donor. Naive TCR beta clonotypes were estimated from low-frequency clonotypes matched to each donor's FACS-determined naive share, without sorting.

Specimen: blood. The TCR originated in a boy under 18 in good health.

Here the CDR3 is given as CSALFRTQYF. The nucleotide sequence reads as follows: TGCAGTGCTCTCTTCCGGACCCAGTACTTC. The chain couples TRBV20-1 to TRBJ2-5; no D gene is confidently identified. The CDR3, from cysteine to phenylalanine, totals 10 residues. This entry keeps only the CDR3 DNA: 30 bases, framed from base 1. Relative to germline, V is 5 bases shorter and J is 7 bases shorter, with 8 bases between their ends. For CDR1 and CDR2, the germline V gene (reference sequence) lists DFQATT and SNEGSKA.